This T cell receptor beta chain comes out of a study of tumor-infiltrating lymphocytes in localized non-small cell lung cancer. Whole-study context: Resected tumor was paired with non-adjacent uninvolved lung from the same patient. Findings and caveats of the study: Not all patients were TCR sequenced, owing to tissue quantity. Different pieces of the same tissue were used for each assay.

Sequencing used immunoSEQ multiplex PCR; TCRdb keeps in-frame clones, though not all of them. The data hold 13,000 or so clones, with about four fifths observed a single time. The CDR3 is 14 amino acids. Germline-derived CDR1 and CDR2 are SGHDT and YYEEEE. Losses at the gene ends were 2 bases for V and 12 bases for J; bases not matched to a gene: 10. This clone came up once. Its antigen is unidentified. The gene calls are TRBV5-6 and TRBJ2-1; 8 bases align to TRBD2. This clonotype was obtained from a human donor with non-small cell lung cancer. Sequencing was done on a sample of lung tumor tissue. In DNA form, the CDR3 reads TGTGCCAGCAGCTTTGGGAGCGGGAGCCTTGGGCAGTTCTTC. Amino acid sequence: CASSFGSGSLGQFF. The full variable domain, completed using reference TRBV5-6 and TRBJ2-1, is DAGVTQSPTHLIKTRGQQVTLRCSPKSGHDTVSWYQQALGQGPQFIFQYYEEEERQRGNFPDRFSGHQFPNYSSELNVNALLLGDSALYLCASSFGSGSLGQFFGPGTRLTVL.